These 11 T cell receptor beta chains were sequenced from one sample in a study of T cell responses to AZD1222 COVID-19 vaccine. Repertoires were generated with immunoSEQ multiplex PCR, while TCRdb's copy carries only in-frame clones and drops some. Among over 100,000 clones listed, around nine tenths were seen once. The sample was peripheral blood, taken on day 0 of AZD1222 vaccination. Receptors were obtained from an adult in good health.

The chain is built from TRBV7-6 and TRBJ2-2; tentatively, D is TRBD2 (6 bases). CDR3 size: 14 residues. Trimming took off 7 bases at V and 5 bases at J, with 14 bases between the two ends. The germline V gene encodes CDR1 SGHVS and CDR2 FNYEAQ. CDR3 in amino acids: CASTWGVGTGELFF. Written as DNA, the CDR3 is TGTGCCAGCACTTGGGGGGTAGGGACCGGGGAGCTGTTTTTT.

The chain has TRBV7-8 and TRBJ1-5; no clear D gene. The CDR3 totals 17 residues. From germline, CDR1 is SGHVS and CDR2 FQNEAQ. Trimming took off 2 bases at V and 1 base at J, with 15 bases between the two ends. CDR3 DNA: TGTGCCAGCAGCTTACAACATCCCCGGGGAAGCAATCAGCCCCAGCATTTT. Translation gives CASSLQHPRGSNQPQHF.

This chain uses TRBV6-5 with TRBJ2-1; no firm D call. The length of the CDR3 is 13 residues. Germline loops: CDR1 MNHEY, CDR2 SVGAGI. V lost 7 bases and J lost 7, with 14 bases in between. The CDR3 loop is CASNPWEGNEQFF. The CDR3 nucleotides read TGTGCCAGCAATCCATGGGAAGGGAATGAGCAGTTCTTC.

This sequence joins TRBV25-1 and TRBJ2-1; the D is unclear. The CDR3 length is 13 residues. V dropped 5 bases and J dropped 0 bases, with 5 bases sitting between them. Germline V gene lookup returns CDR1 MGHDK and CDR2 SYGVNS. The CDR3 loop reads CASSFPSYNEQFF. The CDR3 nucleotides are TGTGCCAGCAGTTTCCCCTCCTACAATGAGCAGTTCTTC.

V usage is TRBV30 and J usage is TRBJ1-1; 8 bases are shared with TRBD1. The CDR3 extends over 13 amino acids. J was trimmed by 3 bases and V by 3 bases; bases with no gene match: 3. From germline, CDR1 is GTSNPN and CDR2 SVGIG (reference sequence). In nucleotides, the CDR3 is TGTGCCTGGAGGGACAGGGAAGACACTGAAGCTTTCTTT. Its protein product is CAWRDREDTEAFF.

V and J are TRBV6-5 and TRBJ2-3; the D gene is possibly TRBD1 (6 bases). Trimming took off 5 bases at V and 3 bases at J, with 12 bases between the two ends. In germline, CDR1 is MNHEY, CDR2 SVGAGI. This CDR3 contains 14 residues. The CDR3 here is CASSLGQMTDTQYF. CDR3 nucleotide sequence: TGTGCCAGCAGTCTAGGACAGATGACAGATACGCAGTATTTT.

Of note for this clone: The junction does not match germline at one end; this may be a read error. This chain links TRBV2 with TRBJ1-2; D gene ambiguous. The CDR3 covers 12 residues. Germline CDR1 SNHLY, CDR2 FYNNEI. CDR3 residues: CVSSARARGYTF. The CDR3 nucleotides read TGTGTCAGCAGTGCTAGGGCACGGGGCTACACCTTC.

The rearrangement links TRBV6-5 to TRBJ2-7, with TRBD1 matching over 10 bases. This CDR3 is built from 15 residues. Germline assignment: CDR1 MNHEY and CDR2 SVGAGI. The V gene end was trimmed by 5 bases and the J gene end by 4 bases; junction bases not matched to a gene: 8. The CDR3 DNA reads TGTGCCAGCAGTCCGGCCCGGGACAGGGGTTACGAGCAGTACTTC. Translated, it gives CASSPARDRGYEQYF.

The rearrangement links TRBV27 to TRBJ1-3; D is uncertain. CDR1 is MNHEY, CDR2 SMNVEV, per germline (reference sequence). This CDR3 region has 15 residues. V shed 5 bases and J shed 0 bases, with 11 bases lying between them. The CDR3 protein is CASSQTSYSGNTIYF. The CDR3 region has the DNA TGTGCCAGCAGTCAAACTTCTTACTCTGGAAACACCATATATTTT.

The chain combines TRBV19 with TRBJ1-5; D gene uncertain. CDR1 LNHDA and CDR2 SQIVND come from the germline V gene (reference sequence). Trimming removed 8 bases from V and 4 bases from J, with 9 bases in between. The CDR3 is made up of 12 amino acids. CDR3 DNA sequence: TGTGCCAGTCGGACGGGTAATCAGCCCCAGCATTTT. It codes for CASRTGNQPQHF. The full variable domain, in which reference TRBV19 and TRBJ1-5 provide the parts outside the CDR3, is DGGITQSPKYLFRKEGQNVTLSCEQNLNHDAMYWYRQDPGQGLRLIYYSQIVNDFQKGDIAEGYSVSREKKESFPLTVTSAQKNPTAFYLCASRTGNQPQHFGDGTRLSIL.

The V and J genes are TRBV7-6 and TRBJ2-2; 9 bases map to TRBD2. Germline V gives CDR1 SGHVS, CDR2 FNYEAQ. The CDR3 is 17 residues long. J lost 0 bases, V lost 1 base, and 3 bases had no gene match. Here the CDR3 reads CASSLGREGANTGELFF. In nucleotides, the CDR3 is TGTGCCAGCAGCTTAGGGCGGGAGGGAGCGAACACCGGGGAGCTGTTTTTT.